The 16 T cell receptor beta chains presented below share a single source sample, sequenced in a study of blood T cell repertoires in COVID-19. Measured with immunoSEQ multiplex PCR; TCRdb has only the in-frame clones, and not every one. The sample records tens of thousands of clones, around 90% being singletons. Sequences were obtained from peripheral blood. Receptors originate from a man over 45 with active or convalescent COVID-19.

The CDR3 DNA sequence: TGTGCCAGCAGCCTCACGGGTGAGCAGTTCTTC. Amino acids: CASSLTGEQFF. V gene TRBV3-1 (or the pseudogene TRBV3-2) combines with J gene TRBJ2-1; D not certain. The CDR3 runs to 11 residues. V was pared by 4 bases and J by 9 bases, with 7 bases between. CDR1 and CDR2 (germline): LGHDT, YNNKEL (reference sequence).

V usage is TRBV5-1 and J usage is TRBJ2-4, with 8 bases lining up with TRBD2. The CDR3 contains 15 residues. Germline V gives CDR1 SGHRS, CDR2 YFSETQ. Trimming removed 3 bases from V and 5 bases from J; junction bases left unmatched: 7. CDR3 sequence: CASSSLAGGENIQYF. The CDR3 DNA reads as TGCGCCAGCAGCTCTCTAGCGGGCGGGGAAAACATTCAGTACTTC.

The chain has TRBV28 and TRBJ1-5, with TRBD1 as a possible D gene (6 bases). V was cut by 10 bases and J by 0 bases, with 19 bases left in between. The CDR3 contains 16 residues. The germline V gene has CDR1 MDHEN and CDR2 SYDVKM. The CDR3 sequence: CATRHPFRGSNQPQHF. For the CDR3, the DNA is TGTGCCACCCGACACCCTTTCAGGGGTAGCAATCAGCCCCAGCATTTT.

The CDR3 DNA reads as TGTGCCAGCAGCCGCGGTTCAAGCACAGATACGCAGTATTTT. It translates to CASSRGSSTDTQYF. The rearrangement links TRBV3-1 (or the pseudogene TRBV3-2) to TRBJ2-3; D uncertain. V shed 4 bases and J shed 0 bases, with 8 bases lying between them. From germline, CDR1 is LGHDT and CDR2 YNNKEL (reference sequence). The CDR3 extends over 14 amino acids.

The rearrangement joins TRBV29-1 to TRBJ2-7; D not resolved. The germline V gene has CDR1 SQVTM and CDR2 ANQGSEA. The V end was cut by 2 bases, the J end by 3 bases, with 5 bases between. This CDR3 region has 11 residues. The CDR3 reads CSVETDYEQYF. CDR3 nucleotide sequence: TGCAGCGTTGAAACAGACTACGAGCAGTACTTC.

The DNA for the CDR3 is TGTGCCAGCAGCCTCCAGCCGGGACTATACACCGGGGAGCTGTTTTTT. Protein product: CASSLQPGLYTGELFF. This chain links TRBV9 with TRBJ2-2; 7 bases map to TRBD2. CDR1 is SGDLS, CDR2 YYNGEE, per germline. The CDR3 contains 16 residues. With 4 bases clipped from V and 3 bases from J, the junction kept 9 bases outside the gene matches.

The CDR3 DNA follows: TGTGCCAGCAGTTTAGGGTACAGAACCGGGGAGCTGTTTTTT. Translation gives CASSLGYRTGELFF. The chain combines TRBV27 with TRBJ2-2; no reliable D call. Per the germline V gene, CDR1 is MNHEY and CDR2 is SMNVEV (reference sequence). The V end lost 2 bases, the J end lost 5 bases, and 9 bases lay between the germline ends. CDR3 length equals 14 residues.

The chain is built from TRBV19 and TRBJ1-2, with D tentatively TRBD1 (5 bases). Trimming left V 3 bases short and J 2 bases short, with 10 bases between. Germline V gives CDR1 LNHDA, CDR2 SQIVND (reference sequence). There are 14 residues in the CDR3. The CDR3 nucleotides are TGTGCCAGTAGTATCTACCGGGGGAACTATGGCTACACCTTC. It specifies CASSIYRGNYGYTF.

The rearrangement joins TRBV6-4 to TRBJ2-1; TRBD2 might be the D (5 bases). The CDR3 covers 15 residues. Germline CDR1 is MRHNA and CDR2 is SNTAGT. The V end was cut by 4 bases, the J end by 2 bases, with 12 bases between. The CDR3 DNA is TGTGCCAGCAGTGTTGAGGGAGCGACCTACAATGAGCAGTTCTTC. Translation gives CASSVEGATYNEQFF.

The rearrangement joins TRBV11-3 to TRBJ2-1; 9 bases are a match to TRBD2. The V gene end was trimmed by 5 bases and the J gene end by 6 bases; junction bases not matched to a gene: 11. CDR1 is SGHNT and CDR2 is YENEEA in the germline V gene. The CDR3 has 16 amino acids. The CDR3 loop reads CASSGDRAGGGNEQFF. The CDR3 coding sequence is TGTGCCAGCAGCGGAGATAGGGCGGGAGGGGGCAATGAGCAGTTCTTC. The variable domain in full, with the rest retrieved from reference TRBV11-3 and TRBJ2-1, is EAGVVQSPRYKIIEKKQPVAFWCNPISGHNTLYWYLQNLGQGPELLIRYENEEAVDDSQLPKDRFSAERLKGVDSTLKIQPAELGDSAVYLCASSGDRAGGGNEQFFGPGTRLTVL.

The chain's CDR3 is CASLLEPPYNEQFF. CDR3 nucleotides: TGTGCCAGCCTCCTGGAGCCACCCTACAATGAGCAGTTCTTC. The genes are TRBV2 and TRBJ2-1; D ambiguous. The V and J ends lost 8 bases and 2 bases respectively, with 13 bases between them. Germline V gives CDR1 SNHLY, CDR2 FYNNEI. CDR3 length: 14 residues.

The chain recombines TRBV24-1 with TRBJ2-7, with 14 bases identical to TRBD2. This CDR3 spans 16 amino acids. Trimming removed 6 bases from V and 5 bases from J; junction bases left unmatched: 8. Germline V CDR1 and CDR2: KGHDR, SFDVKD. Here the CDR3 DNA reads TGTGCCACCAGTCATCCCGGGACTAGCGGGAGCCACGAGCAGTACTTC. It is translated as CATSHPGTSGSHEQYF.

The chain uses TRBV27 and TRBJ2-3; TRBD1 might be the D (5 bases). The CDR3 is made up of 15 amino acids. V was clipped by 2 bases and J by 0 bases, with 9 bases between them. CDR1 is MNHEY and CDR2 is SMNVEV in the germline V gene (reference sequence). The CDR3 is CASSLQGRSTDTQYF. The CDR3 DNA sequence: TGTGCCAGCAGTTTACAGGGTCGGAGCACAGATACGCAGTATTTT.

This chain links TRBV9 with TRBJ1-3; TRBD1 agrees at 10 bases. Germline CDR1 SGDLS, CDR2 YYNGEE. V shed 0 bases, J shed 4 bases, and the junction held 4 bases outside the gene matches. CDR3 length: 16 residues. This chain's CDR3 is CASSVGGQGGGNTIYF. CDR3 in DNA: TGTGCCAGCAGCGTAGGAGGACAGGGGGGAGGAAACACCATATATTTT.

This rearrangement joins TRBV6-2 or TRBV6-3 to TRBJ1-5; 7 bases line up with TRBD1. The germline V gene has CDR1 MNHEY and CDR2 SVGEGT. This CDR3 region has 17 residues. J lost 0 bases, V lost 4 bases, and 9 bases had no gene match. CDR3 in amino acids: CASSSDRAGVSNQPQHF. The CDR3 DNA reads as TGTGCCAGCAGTTCCGACAGGGCAGGGGTTAGCAATCAGCCCCAGCATTTT.

This rearrangement joins TRBV3-1 (or the pseudogene TRBV3-2) to TRBJ2-1; D uncertain. CDR1 and CDR2 (germline): LGHDT, YNNKEL (reference sequence). The CDR3 runs to 14 residues. V was trimmed by 2 bases and J by 5 bases, leaving 10 bases between them. CDR3 sequence: CASSQSYRDNEQFF. CDR3 coding DNA: TGTGCCAGCAGCCAAAGCTACAGAGACAATGAGCAGTTCTTC.